Each of the 28 T cell receptor beta chains below was sequenced from the same sample in a study of blood T cells in healthy people across ages. It was with a sample-barcoded 5' primer and a J-beta primer mix that a second PCR of roughly 6 to 11 cycles was run. TCRdb itself ran the 5' RACE reads through MiXCR, one entry per CDR3 protein. The data hold 1.4 million to 1.5 million distinct CDR3 sequences, with about 40% observed a single time. The material sequenced was blood. The receptor source for this set is a woman aged 18-29 years in good health.

This clonotype has a count of ten or more. The chain joins TRBV5-1 to TRBJ2-5, with D tentatively TRBD2 (6 bases). The CDR3 consists of 15 residues. Germline CDR1 and CDR2: SGHRS and YFSETQ. V gave up 1 base and J gave up 2 bases, with 12 bases separating them. CDR3 region: CASSLNGLQQETQYF. The DNA of the CDR3 is TGCGCCAGCAGCTTGAACGGACTACAACAAGAGACCCAGTACTTC.

The sample holds a few counts of this clonotype. The CDR3 loop reads CASSTRRYQETQYF. CDR3 in DNA: TGTGCCAGCAGTACCAGACGGTACCAAGAGACCCAGTACTTC. The V call is TRBV12-3 or TRBV12-4, the J call TRBJ2-5; D remains unclear. The CDR3 is made up of 14 amino acids. V lost 5 bases, J lost 0 bases, and 10 bases lay in between.

The V and J genes are TRBV6-1 and TRBJ2-3; D remains unclear. V dropped 7 bases and J dropped 2 bases, with 16 bases sitting between them. The CDR3 has 15 amino acids. Per germline, CDR1 MNHNS and CDR2 SASEGT. The CDR3 sequence is CASTHRRQDTDTQYF. The CDR3 bases are TGTGCCAGCACCCATCGTCGGCAGGACACAGATACGCAGTATTTT.

V and J are TRBV20-1 and TRBJ2-7, with D maybe TRBD1 (6 bases). The J call is in doubt because the DNA end fits TRBJ2-5 better. CDR3 length: 13 residues. Germline values: CDR1 DFQATT, CDR2 SNEGSKA (reference sequence). The CDR3 nucleotides are TGCAGTGCTAGTGGGACACCAGCGGAGACCCAGTACTTC. It translates to CSASGTPAETQYF.

The chain joins TRBV2 to TRBJ1-5, with a weak D call TRBD1 (5 bases). Trimming removed 4 bases at V and 3 bases at J, with 13 bases between. The CDR3 runs 15 residues. Germline V CDR1 and CDR2: SNHLY, FYNNEI. In DNA form, the CDR3 reads TGTGCCAGCAGTGGGGGACTGACGGTCAATCAGCCCCAGCATTTT. Translation: CASSGGLTVNQPQHF. Variable domain in full (rest from reference TRBV2 and TRBJ1-5): EPEVTQTPSHQVTQMGQEVILRCVPISNHLYFYWYRQILGQKVEFLVSFYNNEISEKSEIFDDQFSVERPDGSNFTLKIRSTKLEDSAMYFCASSGGLTVNQPQHFGDGTRLSIL.

This clonotype was recorded a few times. The chain combines TRBV5-1 with TRBJ1-2; 10 bases match TRBD1. The CDR3 is made up of 18 amino acids. Trimming removed 3 bases from V and 4 bases from J; junction bases left unmatched: 15. Germline V gene data show CDR1 as SGHRS and CDR2 as YFSETQ. The CDR3 DNA reads TGCGCCAGCAGCTATGGGACAGGGGATTTGACGGCGGTCTATGGCTACACCTTC. It is translated as CASSYGTGDLTAVYGYTF.

This clonotype was detected only a few times. J is TRBJ1-4 and V is TRBV11-2; 9 bases map to TRBD1. With V trimmed by 4 bases and J by 7 bases, 4 bases remained unmatched. The CDR3 runs to 14 residues. CDR1 and CDR2 from the germline V gene are SGHAT and FQNNGV. The DNA of the CDR3 is TGTGCCAGCAGCTCTCCGGGACAGGGTGAAAAACTGTTTTTT. Protein: CASSSPGQGEKLFF.

This chain joins TRBV9 and TRBJ2-7, with a possible D match to TRBD1 (6 bases). The CDR3 has 18 residues. Deletions cut 0 bases from V and 0 bases from J, with 19 bases between. Germline V gene lookup returns CDR1 SGDLS and CDR2 YYNGEE. The chain's CDR3 is CASSVEFVRGMSSYEQYF. The CDR3 nucleotides read TGTGCCAGCAGCGTAGAATTTGTAAGGGGGATGAGCTCCTACGAGCAGTACTTC.

Notes on this clonotype: The junction departs from germline at one end; a sequencing error may be responsible. This chain connects TRBV7-8 to TRBJ2-3; TRBD1 agrees at 9 bases. CDR3 length: 15 amino acids. Germline V gene sequence: CDR1 SGHVS, CDR2 FQNEAQ. This CDR3 reads CTSSLRDRDTDTQYF. The DNA of the CDR3 is TGTACCAGCAGCTTACGGGACAGGGACACAGATACGCAGTATTTT.

The rearrangement uses TRBV7-9 and TRBJ2-1; possibly TRBD1 for D (5 bases). Germline lookup yields CDR1 SEHNR and CDR2 FQNEAQ (reference sequence). Trimming left V 1 base short and J 8 bases short, with 15 bases between. CDR3 length equals 15 residues. CDR3 protein: CASSLVPGWKDEQFF. The CDR3 region has the DNA TGTGCCAGCAGCTTAGTTCCAGGGTGGAAGGATGAGCAGTTCTTC.

The CDR3 protein is CASSLTDRGYGYTF. Written as DNA, the CDR3 is TGCGCCAGCAGCTTGACGGACAGGGGCTATGGCTACACCTTC. This chain joins TRBV5-1 and TRBJ1-2; 9 bases align to TRBD1. Germline CDR1 and CDR2: SGHRS and YFSETQ. The CDR3 has 14 amino acids. V lost 1 base, J lost 4 bases, and 2 bases stayed unmatched.

In its sample, this clonotype was seen once. One end of the junction does not line up with germline, which may come from a read error. This chain joins TRBV29-1 and TRBJ2-7, with D uncertain. The CDR3 covers 14 residues. Looked up from germline, CDR1 is SQVTM and CDR2 is ANQGSEA. CDR3 residues: CSVEDQMSFYEQYF. The CDR3 DNA sequence: TGCAGTGTTGAAGATCAGATGAGCTTCTACGAGCAGTACTTC.

This clonotype was detected only a few times. V usage is TRBV27 and J usage is TRBJ2-1; 9 bases are shared with TRBD2. V trimming: 6 bases; J trimming: 6 bases; junction bases outside the gene matches: 3. The CDR3 runs to 13 residues. Germline-derived CDR1 and CDR2 are MNHEY and SMNVEV (reference sequence). CDR3 nucleotide sequence: TGTGCCAGCAGAGTAGCGGGGGCCAATGAGCAGTTCTTC. Translation gives CASRVAGANEQFF.

This chain joins TRBV5-1 and TRBJ2-2, with D maybe TRBD2 (6 bases). The V end lost 6 bases, the J end lost 1 base, and 7 bases lay between the germline ends. This CDR3 contains 13 residues. Germline V lookup: CDR1 SGHRS, CDR2 YFSETQ. For the CDR3, the DNA is TGCGCCAGCATCGGGGGGAACACCGGGGAGCTGTTTTTT. Its protein is CASIGGNTGELFF.

This clonotype occurred a few times. The chain joins TRBV20-1 to TRBJ2-1; D is unclear. This CDR3 has 14 residues. Germline values: CDR1 DFQATT, CDR2 SNEGSKA (reference sequence). The germline V and J ends were trimmed by 5 bases and 2 bases, with 13 bases remaining between them. In DNA form, the CDR3 reads TGCAGTGCTCGAGTCGTCGGCACCTACAATGAGCAGTTCTTC. Protein: CSARVVGTYNEQFF.

The rearrangement joins TRBV9 to TRBJ2-3; TRBD1 might be the D (6 bases). The germline V and J ends were trimmed by 3 bases and 2 bases, with 10 bases remaining between them. The CDR3 extends over 14 amino acids. Germline V gene sequence: CDR1 SGDLS, CDR2 YYNGEE. The CDR3 loop is CASSDTGNTDTQYF. CDR3 nucleotides: TGTGCCAGCAGCGACACAGGGAACACAGATACGCAGTATTTT.

The V and J genes are TRBV20-1 and TRBJ2-3; TRBD2 agrees at 7 bases. The trim removed 3 bases at V and 2 bases at J, leaving 5 bases unmatched. CDR3 size: 14 residues. Germline values: CDR1 DFQATT, CDR2 SNEGSKA (reference sequence). The CDR3 nucleotides are TGCAGTGCTAGGACTAGCATCAACACAGATACGCAGTATTTT. It is translated as CSARTSINTDTQYF.

V gene TRBV20-1 combines with J gene TRBJ1-4; D is undetermined. Between the trimmed V and J ends, which lost 0 bases and 8 bases, there was a span of 19 bases. Germline CDR1 reads DFQATT; CDR2 reads SNEGSKA (reference sequence). The CDR3 is 16 amino acids. The CDR3 region is CSARDLAKWLDEKLFF. The CDR3 DNA reads as TGCAGTGCTAGAGATCTCGCCAAATGGTTGGACGAAAAACTGTTTTTT.

The rearrangement joins TRBV27 to TRBJ2-1; D is possibly TRBD1 or TRBD2 (5 bases each). With 2 bases removed from V and 0 bases from J, the gap between germline ends came to 11 bases. Germline CDR1 is MNHEY and CDR2 is SMNVEV (reference sequence). The CDR3 is made up of 16 amino acids. CDR3 bases: TGTGCCAGCAGTTTAAGGGGCACTAGCTCCTACAATGAGCAGTTCTTC. Translation gives CASSLRGTSSYNEQFF.

The rearrangement links TRBV18 to TRBJ2-7; TRBD2 agrees at 14 bases. V lost 2 bases and J lost 7; bases outside the gene matches: 7. This CDR3 is 16 amino acids long. Germline V gives CDR1 KGHSH, CDR2 LQKENI. As DNA, the CDR3 is TGTGCCAGCTCACCAGGGACTAGCGGGGGTTACAATGAGCAGTACTTC. Translated, it gives CASSPGTSGGYNEQYF.

This chain connects TRBV20-1 to TRBJ1-6; D uncertain. Trimming pared 2 bases from V and 7 bases from J, leaving 6 bases between. Germline V lookup: CDR1 DFQATT, CDR2 SNEGSKA (reference sequence). CDR3 length: 12 residues. DNA of the CDR3: TGCAGTGCTAGATGGCAGAATTCACCCCTCCACTTT. Its translation is CSARWQNSPLHF.

The gene calls are TRBV7-9 and TRBJ2-1; D not certain. With 6 bases removed from V and 9 bases from J, the gap between germline ends came to 15 bases. This CDR3 contains 13 residues. Germline loops: CDR1 SEHNR, CDR2 FQNEAQ (reference sequence). CDR3 residues: CASRFNSGAEQFF. The CDR3, as DNA: TGTGCCAGCAGATTCAACTCGGGCGCTGAGCAGTTCTTC.

This clonotype was seen many times. This rearrangement joins TRBV13 to TRBJ2-4, with 8 bases fitting TRBD1. The CDR3 totals 13 residues. Trimming at V came to 5 bases and at J to 7 bases, leaving 4 bases not matched to a gene. Germline CDR1 is PRHDT and CDR2 is FYEKMQ (reference sequence). CDR3 in DNA: TGTGCCAGCAGCCATAGGACAGGGAACATTCAGTACTTC. Encoded protein: CASSHRTGNIQYF.

This clonotype showed up just a few times. CDR3 nucleotide sequence: TGTGCCAGCTTTAAGCGACCCTACGAGCAGTACTTC. The encoded protein is CASFKRPYEQYF. The V call is TRBV6-2 or TRBV6-3, the J call TRBJ2-7, with no clear D. Germline lookup yields CDR1 MNHEY and CDR2 SVGEGT. V lost 8 bases and J lost 2, with 10 bases in between. The CDR3 runs 12 residues.

This clonotype was recorded a few times. The chain employs TRBV21-1 and TRBJ1-2; TRBD1 was called by the table and not checked on the DNA. TRBV21-1 is a pseudogene segment. CDR3 length equals 16 residues. The CDR3: CASSKARQGTPYGYTF. Here the CDR3 DNA reads TGTGCCAGCAGCAAAGCCCGACAGGGGACCCCTTATGGCTACACCTTC.

J is TRBJ2-1 and V is TRBV4-1; 7 bases fit TRBD2. This CDR3 is 17 amino acids long. V lost 1 base to trimming and J lost 4 bases; unmatched junction nucleotides: 10. Germline V gene lookup returns CDR1 MGHRA and CDR2 YSYEKL. CDR3: CASSQGGAGVPYNEQFF. The CDR3 DNA reads TGCGCCAGCAGCCAAGGTGGCGCGGGAGTTCCTTACAATGAGCAGTTCTTC.

The V and J genes are TRBV5-8 and TRBJ1-1, with D hard to call. The V end was cut by 2 bases, the J end by 1 base, with 12 bases between. Germline V gives CDR1 SGHTS, CDR2 YDEGEE. This CDR3 contains 15 residues. The CDR3 nucleotides are TGTGCCAGCAGCTTATTCGGGCATGGGAACACTGAAGCTTTCTTT. Its protein product is CASSLFGHGNTEAFF.

This clonotype has a single count. The J gene is TRBJ1-1, the V gene TRBV29-1; 11 positions match TRBD1. The CDR3 is 15 amino acids. J lost 3 bases, V lost 6 bases, and 9 bases had no gene match. Per germline, CDR1 SQVTM and CDR2 ANQGSEA. The CDR3 is CSVTGTGGGDTEAFF. CDR3 nucleotides: TGCAGCGTAACCGGGACAGGGGGTGGGGACACTGAAGCTTTCTTT.